What follows describes a single T cell receptor beta chain. Its specificity is not known. The data were obtained in a study of cytomegalovirus exposure and HLA in healthy donors. Study background: 81% of 398 genotyped donors fell in the Caucasian-associated ancestry cluster. Study-wide points: Earlier analysis found most TCR beta V segments productive about 90% or about 30% of the time. Another analysis was done later, and it associated around 17,000 TCR beta sequences with HLA alleles at 0.05 false discovery rate. Immune exposure information available was restricted to CMV serostatus.

Amplification used 60 Vbeta primers and 13 Jbeta primers. Libraries were prepared by immunoSEQ multiplex PCR; TCRdb keeps only in-frame clonotypes and omits some of them. The sample yields approximately 190,000 clones, approximately 80% seen once. V was cut by 4 bases and J by 0 bases, with 8 bases left in between. The CDR3 loop spans 14 amino acids. CDR1 is SGHRS and CDR2 is YFSETQ in the germline V gene. This chain uses TRBV5-1 with TRBJ1-3; the D is unclear. The TCR comes from a woman in her twenties or thirties in good health and CMV-seropositive. Sequences were obtained from PBMCs. The CDR3 nucleotides read TGCGCCAGCAGCAGTGGGAGCTCTGGAAACACCATATATTTT. It codes for CASSSGSSGNTIYF.